This T cell receptor beta chain originates from a study of T cell clonotyping in hematopoietic cell transplantation. Study-level information: Pretransplant recipient samples were taken after cytoreduction. General study results and limits: Pathologically expanded recipient clonotypes increased progressively from day 30 to day 180 as diversity fell. Few recipient clonotypes overlapped donors; over 95% were de novo at given depth. No sorting was done, leaving CD4 and CD8 contributions mixed.

Sample time point: recipient sample about 28 days before transplant, after cytoreduction. Using immunoSEQ multiplex PCR, the repertoire was profiled, and TCRdb retains in-frame clones only, with some absent. The table shows 30,000 to 40,000 clones, with around 95% occurring only once. With respect to this clone: Antigen specificity is unknown. The germline gene is not matched at one end of the junction; a read error may be the cause.

CDR3 length: 12 residues. Germline V gene lookup returns CDR1 SNHLY and CDR2 FYNNEI. The sequences come from peripheral blood mononuclear cells, collected before stem cell transplant. The V gene is TRBV2, the J gene TRBJ1-5; D is perhaps TRBD1 (5 bases). This sequence was found in a man in his forties or fifties with chronic myeloid leukemia. Some clones in this sample may be carry-over from other donors' samples. CDR3 region: CASSEATTVTSF. The DNA for the CDR3 is TGTGCCAGCAGTGAAGCGACGACAGTAACTTCTTTT.